In its sample, the clone carrying this T cell receptor (beta chain) was seen a few times. As handled by the study authors: Reference gene primers were amplified, and this amplification served to estimate nucleated cell counts. The assay was immunoSEQ multiplex PCR, and TCRdb's table has in-frame clones only and misses some. Clone size and the V and J calls come from that table; the DNA yielded D and trimming. The table lists hundreds of thousands of clones, 85% to 90% of them singletons. Seattle patient enrollment occurred during active infection, with longitudinal follow-up thereafter. Germline V gene sequence: CDR1 SGHNT, CDR2 YYREEE (reference sequence). V gave up 2 bases and J gave up 9 bases, with 15 bases separating them. The CDR3 totals 13 residues. The sample is drawn from a study of blood T cell repertoires in COVID-19.

This receptor was identified in a man aged 18 to 30 with COVID-19, enrolled during active disease. The chain is built from TRBV5-4 and TRBJ2-7; weak D call: TRBD1 (7 bases). Material for sequencing was peripheral blood. CDR3 loop: CASSFTSQGGQYF. CDR3 DNA sequence: TGTGCCAGCAGCTTTACCTCCCAGGGGGGGCAGTACTTC.